The present entry profiles one T cell receptor (beta chain) with its context. The data originate from a study of CD8 T cell repertoires and HIV-1 epitope variants. CDR1 is LNHDA and CDR2 is SQIVND in the germline V gene (reference sequence). There are 14 residues in the CDR3. Trimming pared 0 bases from V and 3 bases from J, leaving 6 bases between. Sequencing used immunoSEQ multiplex PCR; TCRdb keeps in-frame clones, though not all of them. The sample gives 80,000 to 95,000 clones, 60% to 80% of which show up once; roughly 24% is in the top ten. The material sequenced was uncultured baseline CD8+ T cells from peripheral blood mononuclear cells (PBMCs). This chain joins TRBV19 and TRBJ1-5; D is unclear. This TCR was sampled from a male donor with HIV. CDR3 amino acids: CASSIDRDNQPQHF. The CDR3 DNA reads as TGTGCCAGTAGTATAGATAGGGACAATCAGCCCCAGCATTTT.